These T cell receptor beta chains were read from a single sample in a study of long-term antiretroviral therapy in people with HIV. Assay used: immunoSEQ multiplex PCR; TCRdb lists only in-frame clones, some missing. The sample consists of over 40,000 clones, approximately 94% of them appearing once. This material consisted of unsorted PBMCs, taken roughly 9.5 years after starting antiretroviral therapy. All receptors come from a man between 25 and 39 years old with HIV. The CDR3 runs from the conserved cysteine through the conserved F or W. The D gene is left open where the match is weak. Size values are once, few and many counts, or a class for expanded clones, and some rows have none.

clone size,V gene,D gene,J gene,CDR3 protein,CDR3 DNA
NA,TRBV5-8,NA,TRBJ1-2,CASSLGSLTNYGYTF,TGTGCCAGCAGCTTGGGAAGCCTCACTAACTATGGCTACACCTTC
NA,TRBV5-1,NA,TRBJ2-1,CASSLAANPYNEQFF,TGCGCCAGCAGCTTGGCGGCCAACCCATACAATGAGCAGTTCTTC
NA,TRBV29-1,TRBD2,TRBJ2-4,CSVVDLAGIQYF,TGCAGCGTTGTGGATCTAGCGGGCATTCAGTACTTC
NA,TRBV7-9,NA,TRBJ1-2,CASSLQGLLGYTF,TGTGCCAGCAGCTTGCAGGGGCTCCTCGGCTACACCTTC
NA,TRBV6-5,NA,TRBJ1-1,CASSYMGTPWEAFF,TGTGCCAGCAGTTACATGGGGACCCCTTGGGAAGCTTTCTTT
NA,TRBV28,NA,TRBJ2-1,CASYRASYNEQFF,TGTGCCAGTTACAGGGCGTCCTACAATGAGCAGTTCTTC
NA,TRBV6-5,TRBD2,TRBJ2-3,CASSNLAGVTDTQYF,TGTGCCAGCAGTAATCTAGCGGGGGTCACAGATACGCAGTATTTT
NA,TRBV18,TRBD1,TRBJ1-6,CASSPPTGQGNSPLHF,TGTGCCAGCTCACCACCAACTGGACAGGGGAATTCACCCCTCCACTTT
NA,TRBV7-2,TRBD2,TRBJ2-3,CASSSIGLAGGDTQYF,TGTGCCAGCAGCTCTATAGGGCTAGCGGGGGGAGATACGCAGTATTTT
NA,TRBV27,NA,TRBJ1-4,CASSPRWTWGEKLFF,TGTGCCAGCAGTCCTAGGTGGACGTGGGGGGAAAAACTGTTTTTT
NA,TRBV29-1,NA,TRBJ1-3,CSVEGTGGNTIYF,TGCAGCGTTGAAGGCACAGGCGGAAACACCATATATTTT
NA,TRBV5-4,TRBD2,TRBJ2-5,CASSPGLAGVQETQYF,TGTGCCAGCAGCCCAGGACTAGCGGGGGTCCAAGAGACCCAGTACTTC
few,TRBV5-1,TRBD1,TRBJ2-4,CASSLQGGTTKNIQYF,TGCGCCAGCAGCTTACAGGGGGGTACGACCAAAAACATTCAGTACTTC
NA,TRBV18,NA,TRBJ2-5,CASSPMGGLETQYF,TGTGCCAGCTCACCAATGGGGGGATTGGAGACCCAGTACTTC
NA,TRBV19,TRBD1,TRBJ2-2,CASKPRDSYDDTGELFF,TGTGCCAGTAAACCCCGGGACAGCTACGACGACACCGGGGAGCTGTTTTTT
NA,TRBV28,TRBD2,TRBJ2-7,CASRDPAGGRNLEQYF,TGTGCCAGCAGAGACCCCGCGGGGGGGCGGAATCTCGAGCAGTACTTC
NA,TRBV7-3,TRBD1,TRBJ1-2,CASSLGQGDGYTF,TGTGCCAGCAGCTTAGGACAGGGGGATGGCTACACCTTC
NA,TRBV28,TRBD2,TRBJ2-2,CASSFLSGVTGELFF,TGTGCCAGCAGTTTCCTTAGCGGGGTAACCGGGGAGCTGTTTTTT
NA,TRBV19,NA,TRBJ2-6,CASSIRISGMSSGANVLTF,TGTGCCAGTAGTATCCGGATCAGCGGAATGAGCTCTGGGGCCAACGTCCTGACTTTC
NA,TRBV21-1,NA,TRBJ2-1,CASTRPSGGQYNEQFF,TGTGCCAGCACACGTCCTAGCGGGGGGCAGTACAATGAGCAGTTCTTC
NA,TRBV19,TRBD1,TRBJ1-5,CASSFVGDREGNQPQHF,TGTGCCAGTAGTTTTGTAGGGGACAGAGAAGGGAATCAGCCCCAGCATTTT
NA,TRBV19,TRBD2,TRBJ2-5,CASSVGGAQTQYF,TGTGCCAGTAGTGTCGGGGGGGCCCAGACCCAGTACTTC
NA,TRBV7-9,TRBD1,TRBJ1-5,CASSQGGGNQPQHF,TGTGCCAGCAGCCAAGGGGGCGGTAATCAGCCCCAGCATTTT
NA,TRBV2,NA,TRBJ1-5,CASSVNPNSNQPQHF,TGTGCCAGCAGTGTTAACCCTAATAGCAATCAGCCCCAGCATTTT
NA,TRBV7-2,NA,TRBJ2-3,CASSPGFSTDTQYF,TGTGCCAGCAGCCCAGGGTTCAGCACAGATACGCAGTATTTT
NA,TRBV5-1,NA,TRBJ1-2,CASSASGDGYTF,TGCGCCAGCAGCGCCTCAGGGGATGGCTACACCTTC
NA,TRBV5-1,NA,TRBJ1-5,CASSPLGVGQPQHF,TGCGCCAGCAGCCCCCTAGGGGTGGGCCAGCCCCAGCATTTT
NA,TRBV20-1,NA,TRBJ2-1,CSARGAEQFF,TGCAGTGCTAGAGGGGCGGAGCAGTTCTTC
NA,TRBV2,TRBD1,TRBJ1-5,CASETGNSNQPQHF,TGTGCCAGCGAGACAGGGAATAGCAATCAGCCCCAGCATTTT
NA,TRBV14,NA,TRBJ2-1,CASSPLRGGQGNEQFF,TGTGCCAGCAGCCCTCTTAGGGGGGGGCAAGGGAATGAGCAGTTCTTC
NA,TRBV2,NA,TRBJ1-2,CASSEGRMTPPGPEHSGYTF,TGTGCCAGCAGTGAGGGCCGGATGACCCCTCCGGGACCCGAGCATTCTGGCTACACCTTC
NA,TRBV14,NA,TRBJ1-2,CASSPTGSGYTF,TGTGCCAGCAGCCCCACCGGGTCTGGCTACACCTTC
NA,TRBV15,NA,TRBJ2-5,CATSRAGVETQYF,TGTGCCACCAGCAGAGCCGGGGTCGAGACCCAGTACTTC
once,TRBV9,NA,TRBJ1-2,CASSASTVRYGYGYTF,TGTGCCAGCAGCGCATCGACAGTGCGCTATGGCTATGGCTACACCTTC
NA,TRBV19,NA,TRBJ2-7,CASSIDLGPHYEQYF,TGTGCCAGTAGTATAGATCTTGGACCCCACTACGAGCAGTACTTC
few,TRBV27,NA,TRBJ1-1,CASSLRRSGAQLEAFF,TGTGCCAGCAGTTTACGCCGTTCAGGGGCACAACTTGAAGCTTTCTTT
once,TRBV5-5,TRBD1,TRBJ2-7,CASSLGDRVYNEQYF,TGTGCCAGCAGCTTGGGGGACAGGGTCTACAACGAGCAGTACTTC
NA,TRBV29-1,TRBD2,TRBJ2-6,CSVSTVAGAGANVLTF,TGCAGCGTTTCAACAGTAGCGGGGGCTGGGGCCAACGTCCTGACTTTC
few,TRBV7-6,NA,TRBJ2-7,CASSLAGEGPNEQYF,TGTGCCAGCAGCTTAGCGGGAGAGGGTCCGAACGAGCAGTACTTC
NA,TRBV9,TRBD1,TRBJ2-5,CASTWRTGPEETQYF,TGTGCCAGCACCTGGAGGACAGGGCCGGAAGAGACCCAGTACTTC
NA,TRBV19,NA,TRBJ2-5,CASSITVVHHQEIQYF,TGTGCCAGTAGTATCACCGTGGTTCATCACCAAGAGATCCAGTACTTC